The 29 T cell receptor beta chains presented below share a single source sample, sequenced in a study of T cells in Graves' hyperthyroidism and ophthalmopathy. The investigators amplified TCR beta CDR3 regions from RNA transcripts. With the HTBI primer set, the TCR CDR3 went through a first round of RT-PCR. MiXCR was run by TCRdb on the multiplex PCR reads, yielding one entry per CDR3 protein. The data hold approximately 700,000 distinct CDR3 sequences, with around 15% observed a single time. The sequenced sample was blood. The source of these receptors is a man between 18 and 35 years old with Graves' hyperthyroidism.

This clonotype has ten or more counts. The V and J genes are TRBV28 and TRBJ2-7, with TRBD2 as a possible D gene (6 bases). Trimming took 1 base from V and 5 from J, leaving 12 bases between them. The CDR3 contains 14 residues. The germline V gene encodes CDR1 MDHEN and CDR2 SYDVKM. CDR3 sequence reads: CASSLLRGTDEQYF. The CDR3, as DNA: TGTGCCAGCAGTTTATTGCGGGGAACGGACGAGCAGTACTTC.

This clonotype was picked up many times. The V gene is TRBV20-1, the J gene TRBJ2-1; 9 bases match TRBD2. CDR1 and CDR2 from the germline V gene are DFQATT and SNEGSKA (reference sequence). CDR3 length: 15 residues. V lost 5 bases and J lost 4; bases outside the gene matches: 9. CDR3 bases: TGCAGTGCTCGGGGGGCGGGAGGGCCTTACAATGAGCAGTTCTTC. It codes for CSARGAGGPYNEQFF.

This clonotype was counted a few times. J is TRBJ2-7 and V is TRBV20-1; D call uncertain. V gave up 0 bases and J gave up 1 base, with 10 bases separating them. The CDR3 consists of 14 residues. Germline V gene sequence: CDR1 DFQATT, CDR2 SNEGSKA (reference sequence). CDR3 sequence: CSARDHTESYEQYF. The CDR3 DNA reads TGCAGTGCTAGAGATCATACGGAGTCCTACGAGCAGTACTTC.

V is TRBV28 and J is TRBJ1-5; D call uncertain. Germline V CDR1 and CDR2: MDHEN, SYDVKM. The CDR3 runs 12 residues. Trimming stripped 1 base from V and 5 bases from J, with 3 bases between. The CDR3 sequence is CASSLSYQPQHF. The CDR3 DNA reads TGTGCCAGCAGTTTATCCTATCAGCCCCAGCATTTT.

As concerns this clonotype: A much larger clone differs from this one at a single base, so this may be a read error. The chain's CDR3 is CASGLGQGRDEQFF. CDR3 nucleotides: TGTGCCAGCGGTTTAGGACAGGGACGGGATGAGCAGTTCTTC. The chain couples TRBV6-5 to TRBJ2-1, with 8 bases aligning to TRBD1. Losses at the gene ends were 8 bases for V and 8 bases for J; bases not matched to a gene: 11. The germline V gene has CDR1 MNHEY and CDR2 SVGAGI. The CDR3 consists of 14 residues.

This clonotype has a count of ten or more. The chain uses TRBV30 and TRBJ2-7; possibly TRBD2 for D (6 bases). Looked up from germline, CDR1 is GTSNPN and CDR2 is SVGIG (reference sequence). This CDR3 spans 14 amino acids. The V and J ends lost 2 bases and 7 bases respectively, with 18 bases between them. The CDR3 here is CAWSLRDLPPEQYF. The CDR3 bases are TGTGCCTGGAGTCTGCGGGACTTACCCCCGGAGCAGTACTTC.

This clonotype showed up many times. The chain is built from TRBV20-1 and TRBJ1-1; D ambiguous. Per the germline V gene, CDR1 is DFQATT and CDR2 is SNEGSKA (reference sequence). The CDR3 consists of 12 residues. Trimming cost V 3 bases and J 2 bases, with 7 bases left between them. The CDR3 protein is CSARSPNTEAFF. CDR3 nucleotides: TGCAGTGCTAGGAGCCCTAACACTGAAGCTTTCTTT.

For this clonotype: A much bigger clone sits one base away, suggesting this may be a read error. V gene TRBV6-6 combines with J gene TRBJ1-4; TRBD1 matches at 7 bases. The CDR3 is 15 amino acids. The germline V gene has CDR1 MNHNY and CDR2 SVGAGI (reference sequence). The CDR3 loop is CANSYSGQRFEKLFF. CDR3 DNA sequence: TGTGCCAACAGTTACTCGGGACAGCGTTTTGAAAAACTGTTTTTT.

In its sample, this clonotype was seen a few times. The genes are TRBV3-1 and TRBJ2-1; TRBD2 matches at 10 bases. Looked up from germline, CDR1 is LGHDT and CDR2 is YNNKEL (reference sequence). The CDR3 runs 15 residues. The junction had 4 bases not matched to a gene; V was cut back by 8 bases and J by 0 bases. As DNA, the CDR3 is TGTGCCAGCCGCTCTAGCGGGAGCTCCTACAATGAGCAGTTCTTC. This encodes CASRSSGSSYNEQFF.

This clonotype was seen more than once but under ten times. The J gene is TRBJ2-7, the V gene TRBV9, with TRBD1 matching 7 bases. V shed 3 bases, J shed 3 bases, and the junction held 9 bases outside the gene matches. This CDR3 is 15 amino acids long. CDR1 is SGDLS, CDR2 YYNGEE, per germline. CDR3 DNA: TGTGCCAGCAGCGGACCCGGGACAGCAATCTACGAGCAGTACTTC. This encodes CASSGPGTAIYEQYF.

In this sample, this clonotype turned up a few times. The V call is TRBV29-1, the J call TRBJ2-5; possible D gene TRBD2, 7 bases. V gave up 3 bases and J gave up 7 bases, with 15 bases separating them. Per germline, CDR1 SQVTM and CDR2 ANQGSEA. CDR3 length equals 13 residues. CDR3: CSVERGGIGTQYF. The CDR3 nucleotides read TGCAGCGTTGAGAGGGGGGGGATTGGGACCCAGTACTTC.

This chain connects TRBV27 to TRBJ2-1; D gene ambiguous. Germline CDR1 is MNHEY and CDR2 is SMNVEV (reference sequence). Trimming cost V 4 bases and J 5 bases, with 12 bases left between them. The CDR3 totals 14 residues. The CDR3, as DNA: TGTGCCAGCAGTTCTTGGACGGTAAACAATGAGCAGTTCTTC. This translates into CASSSWTVNNEQFF.

The table lists this clonotype with many counts. The chain has TRBV28 and TRBJ1-1; no definite D call. The CDR3 covers 12 residues. The germline V gene has CDR1 MDHEN and CDR2 SYDVKM. V gave up 3 bases and J gave up 2 bases, with 4 bases separating them. This CDR3 reads CASSLSNTEAFF. The CDR3 DNA reads as TGTGCCAGCAGTTTGAGTAACACTGAAGCTTTCTTT.

The chain carries TRBV5-1 and TRBJ2-3, with D possibly being TRBD1 (6 bases). CDR1 and CDR2 from the germline V gene are SGHRS and YFSETQ. Trimming shortened V by 0 bases and J by 5 bases, and 13 bases separated the two germline ends. The CDR3 runs to 15 residues. The CDR3 coding sequence is TGCGCCAGCAGCTTGGGTGGGGGCGACGGAGATACGCAGTATTTT. Translated, it gives CASSLGGGDGDTQYF.

CDR3 nucleotide sequence: TGTGCCAGTATATGGGGAGATACGCAGTATTTT. It specifies CASIWGDTQYF. V usage is TRBV19 and J usage is TRBJ2-3; no firm D call. V lost 7 bases to trimming and J lost 5 bases, with 7 bases between them. Looked up from germline, CDR1 is LNHDA and CDR2 is SQIVND (reference sequence). This CDR3 spans 11 amino acids.

This clonotype showed up many times. J is TRBJ2-1 and V is TRBV7-9, with 7 bases that match TRBD2. The CDR3 loop spans 15 amino acids. Per germline, CDR1 SEHNR and CDR2 FQNEAQ (reference sequence). With 5 bases clipped from V and 3 bases from J, the junction kept 7 bases outside the gene matches. This CDR3 reads CASSPGLQVYNEQFF. The CDR3, as DNA: TGTGCCAGCAGCCCGGGACTACAAGTCTACAATGAGCAGTTCTTC.

J is TRBJ1-5 and V is TRBV28; 9 positions match TRBD1. Germline trimming cut 3 bases from V and 3 bases from J; bases unmatched to any gene: 6. The CDR3 runs 16 residues. Germline CDR1 is MDHEN and CDR2 is SYDVKM. The CDR3 sequence is CASSLQTGGDNQPQHF. CDR3 in DNA: TGTGCCAGCAGTTTGCAGACAGGGGGGGACAATCAGCCCCAGCATTTT. Based on the CDR3 plus reference TRBV28 and TRBJ1-5, the full variable domain is DVKVTQSSRYLVKRTGEKVFLECVQDMDHENMFWYRQDPGLGLRLIYFSYDVKMKEKGDIPEGYSVSREKKERFSLILESASTNQTSMYLCASSLQTGGDNQPQHFGDGTRLSIL.

This clonotype was seen many times. V is TRBV28 and J is TRBJ1-1, with D unresolved. Per germline, CDR1 MDHEN and CDR2 SYDVKM. CDR3 length: 13 residues. Trimming took off 1 base at V and 8 bases at J, with 11 bases between the two ends. The CDR3 spells CASSLYAGDEAFF. CDR3 nucleotide sequence: TGTGCCAGCAGTTTATATGCAGGTGACGAAGCTTTCTTT.

The chain employs TRBV2 and TRBJ2-3, with TRBD2 matching over 9 bases. Trimming cost V 6 bases and J 1 base; bases outside gene matches: 8. The CDR3 extends over 16 amino acids. The V gene's germline CDR1 is SNHLY and CDR2 FYNNEI. CDR3 sequence reads: CASRPLAGVGTDTQYF. The CDR3 DNA reads as TGTGCCAGCAGACCATTAGCGGGAGTAGGCACAGATACGCAGTATTTT.

This clonotype was seen a handful of times. The genes are TRBV10-3 and TRBJ2-7, with D possibly called TRBD1 or TRBD2 (5 bases each). There are 11 residues in the CDR3. V lost 8 bases, J lost 4 bases, and 9 bases lay in between. Germline CDR1 and CDR2: ENHRY and SYGVKD. The CDR3 nucleotides read TGTGCCATCGGGGGAAGGTACGAGCAGTACTTC. This gives the protein CAIGGRYEQYF.

This clonotype has only a few counts. A junction boundary mismatches the germline segment, possibly from a read error. The chain is built from TRBV12-3 or TRBV12-4 and TRBJ2-3, with D possibly being TRBD2 (5 bases). The length of the CDR3 is 14 residues. The CDR3 loop reads CASGLAISTDTQYF. The CDR3 DNA is TGTGCCAGCGGTTTAGCGATCAGCACAGATACGCAGTATTTT.

The chain couples TRBV6-1 to TRBJ2-5, with a weak D call TRBD2 (5 bases). Germline V gene sequence: CDR1 MNHNS, CDR2 SASEGT. This CDR3 has 16 residues. Trimming left V 8 bases short and J 2 bases short, with 21 bases between. The CDR3 DNA sequence: TGTGCCAGCTCATCATGGGCCTCCGGCGGGCAAGAGACCCAGTACTTC. Protein product: CASSSWASGGQETQYF.

This clonotype was seen many times. J is TRBJ1-5 and V is TRBV2; tentative D call: TRBD1 (5 bases). From germline, CDR1 is SNHLY and CDR2 FYNNEI. The V end was cut by 8 bases, the J end by 9 bases, with 20 bases between. The CDR3 is 14 amino acids. The CDR3 region is CASLPDSAEGPQHF. The DNA for the CDR3 is TGTGCCAGCCTCCCCGACAGCGCCGAGGGGCCCCAGCATTTT.

This clonotype came up many times. The chain carries TRBV6-1 and TRBJ2-3; 10 bases fit TRBD2. In germline, CDR1 is MNHNS, CDR2 SASEGT. Losses at the gene ends were 5 bases for V and 2 bases for J; bases not matched to a gene: 19. This CDR3 region has 20 residues. The CDR3: CASSNNWLAGEVENTDTQYF. CDR3 bases: TGTGCCAGCAGTAATAACTGGCTAGCGGGAGAGGTGGAGAACACAGATACGCAGTATTTT.

Only a few counts were recorded for this clonotype. The genes are TRBV27 and TRBJ2-5, with 7 bases aligning to TRBD2. Germline CDR1 is MNHEY and CDR2 is SMNVEV (reference sequence). V was clipped by 4 bases and J by 2 bases; unmatched bases: 4. This CDR3 is built from 14 residues. CDR3 in DNA: TGTGCCAGCAGTTATAGCGGGCTACAAGAGACCCAGTACTTC. It encodes CASSYSGLQETQYF.

At least ten counts were recorded for this clonotype. The chain has TRBV2 and TRBJ2-4, with D perhaps given as TRBD1 or TRBD2 (6 bases each). V was cut by 2 bases and J by 0 bases, with 8 bases left in between. Germline loops: CDR1 SNHLY, CDR2 FYNNEI. The CDR3 runs 15 residues. DNA of the CDR3: TGTGCCAGCAGTGAACGGGGGCGAGCCAAAAACATTCAGTACTTC. Translation: CASSERGRAKNIQYF.

The V gene is TRBV28, the J gene TRBJ2-7; 10 bases align to TRBD2. The CDR3 runs 17 residues. The ends lost 5 bases at V and 3 bases at J; junction bases unmatched: 13. The V gene's germline CDR1 is MDHEN and CDR2 SYDVKM. The CDR3 DNA is TGTGCCAGCAGTGACCTAGCGGGAGATACCCCACACTACGAGCAGTACTTC. Its translation: CASSDLAGDTPHYEQYF.

The sample holds a few counts of this clonotype. J is TRBJ2-3 and V is TRBV4-3; TRBD2 matches 12 bases. CDR3 size: 17 residues. Germline-derived CDR1 and CDR2 are LGHNA and YSLEER. V lost 0 bases to trimming and J lost 4 bases; unmatched junction nucleotides: 5. CDR3 in amino acids: CASSQDFLAGGPDTQYF. The CDR3, as DNA: TGCGCCAGCAGCCAAGATTTCCTAGCGGGAGGGCCAGATACGCAGTATTTT.

The chain recombines TRBV29-1 with TRBJ2-2; possible D gene TRBD1, 5 bases. The CDR3 consists of 14 residues. Germline V gene sequence: CDR1 SQVTM, CDR2 ANQGSEA. V lost 3 bases and J lost 1, with 9 bases in between. DNA of the CDR3: TGCAGCGTTGACAACAGGATGAACACCGGGGAGCTGTTTTTT. Protein sequence: CSVDNRMNTGELFF.